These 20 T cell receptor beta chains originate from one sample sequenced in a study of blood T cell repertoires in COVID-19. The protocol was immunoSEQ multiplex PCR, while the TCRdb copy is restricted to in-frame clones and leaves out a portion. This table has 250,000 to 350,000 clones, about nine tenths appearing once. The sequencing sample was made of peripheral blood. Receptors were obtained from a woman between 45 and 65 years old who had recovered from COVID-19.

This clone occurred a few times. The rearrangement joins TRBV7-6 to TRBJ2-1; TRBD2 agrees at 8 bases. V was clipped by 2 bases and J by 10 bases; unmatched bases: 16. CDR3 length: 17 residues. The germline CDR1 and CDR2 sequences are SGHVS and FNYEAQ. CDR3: CASSLPRAGVGPREQFF. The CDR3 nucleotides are TGTGCCAGCAGCTTACCACGAGCGGGGGTCGGTCCGCGAGAGCAGTTCTTC.

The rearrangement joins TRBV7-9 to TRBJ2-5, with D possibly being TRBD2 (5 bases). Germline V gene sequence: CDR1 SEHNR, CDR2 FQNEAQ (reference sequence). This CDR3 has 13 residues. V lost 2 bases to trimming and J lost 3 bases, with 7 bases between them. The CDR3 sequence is CASSLKGEETQYF. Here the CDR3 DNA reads TGTGCCAGCAGCTTAAAGGGAGAAGAGACCCAGTACTTC.

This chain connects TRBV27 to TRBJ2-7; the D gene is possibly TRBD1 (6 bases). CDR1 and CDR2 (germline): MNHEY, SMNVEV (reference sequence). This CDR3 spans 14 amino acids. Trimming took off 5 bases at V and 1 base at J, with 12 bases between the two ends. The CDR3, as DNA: TGTGCCAGCAGTCTACGGGACACGTCCTACGAGCAGTACTTC. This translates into CASSLRDTSYEQYF.

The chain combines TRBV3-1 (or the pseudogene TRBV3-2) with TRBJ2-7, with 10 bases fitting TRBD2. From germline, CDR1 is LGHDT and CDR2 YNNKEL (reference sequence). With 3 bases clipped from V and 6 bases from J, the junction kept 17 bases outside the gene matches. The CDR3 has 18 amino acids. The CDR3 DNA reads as TGTGCCAGCAGCCAGTGGGGGATAGCGGGAGGAGGATCGGGCGAGCAGTACTTC. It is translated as CASSQWGIAGGGSGEQYF.

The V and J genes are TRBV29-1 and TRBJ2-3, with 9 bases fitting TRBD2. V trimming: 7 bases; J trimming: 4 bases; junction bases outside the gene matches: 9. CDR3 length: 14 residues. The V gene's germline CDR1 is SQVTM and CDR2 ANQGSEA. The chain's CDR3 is CSGNSGSFSDTQYF. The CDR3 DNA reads TGCAGCGGGAATAGCGGGAGTTTTTCAGATACGCAGTATTTT.

The CDR3 protein is CASSEGTGTPSQQYF. The DNA for the CDR3 is TGTGCCAGCAGTGAAGGGACAGGGACCCCCTCACAGCAGTACTTC. The chain joins TRBV25-1 to TRBJ2-7, with 9 bases aligning to TRBD1. The CDR3 has 15 residues. V lost 2 bases to trimming and J lost 8 bases; unmatched junction nucleotides: 10. Germline assignment: CDR1 MGHDK and CDR2 SYGVNS.

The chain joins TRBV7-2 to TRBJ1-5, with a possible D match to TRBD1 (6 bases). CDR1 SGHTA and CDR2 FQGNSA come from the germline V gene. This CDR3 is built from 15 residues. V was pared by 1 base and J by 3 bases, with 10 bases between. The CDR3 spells CASSLVGANNQPQHF. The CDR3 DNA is TGTGCCAGCAGCTTAGTGGGGGCCAACAATCAGCCCCAGCATTTT.

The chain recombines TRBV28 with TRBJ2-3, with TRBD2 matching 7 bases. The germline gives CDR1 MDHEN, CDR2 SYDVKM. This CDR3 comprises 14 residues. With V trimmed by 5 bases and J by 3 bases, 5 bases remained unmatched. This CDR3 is CASSAAGSTDTQYF. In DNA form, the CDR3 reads TGTGCCAGCAGTGCAGCGGGGAGTACAGATACGCAGTATTTT.

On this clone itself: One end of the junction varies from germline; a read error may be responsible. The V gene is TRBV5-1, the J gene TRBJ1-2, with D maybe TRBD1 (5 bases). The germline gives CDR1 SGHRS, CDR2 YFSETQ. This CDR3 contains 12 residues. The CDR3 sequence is CASRDNEQGILF. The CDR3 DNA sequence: TGCGCCAGCAGGGATAATGAGCAGGGCATCCTCTTC.

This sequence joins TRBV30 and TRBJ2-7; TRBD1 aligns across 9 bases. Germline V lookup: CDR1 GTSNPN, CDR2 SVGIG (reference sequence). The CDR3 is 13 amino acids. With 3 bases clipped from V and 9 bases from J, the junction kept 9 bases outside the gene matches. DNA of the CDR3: TGTGCCTGGAGGAGGGACAGGGATAGAGGGCAGTACTTC. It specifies CAWRRDRDRGQYF.

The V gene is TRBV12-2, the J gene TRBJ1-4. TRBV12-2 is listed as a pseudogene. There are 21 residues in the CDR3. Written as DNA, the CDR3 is TGTGCAAGTCGCTTAGTGAGGGGAGGGCACGGCCATCATGCAACTAATGAAAAACTGTTTTTT. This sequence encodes CASRLVRGGHGHHATNEKLFF.

For the CDR3, the DNA is TGTGCCACCAGTGATGTCGGGGACAGGGGATCCACAGATACGCAGTATTTT. Its translation: CATSDVGDRGSTDTQYF. The genes are TRBV24-1 and TRBJ2-3; 10 bases are shared with TRBD1. CDR1 and CDR2 from the germline V gene are KGHDR and SFDVKD. V gave up 3 bases and J gave up 2 bases; unmatched junction bases: 7. The CDR3 spans 17 residues.

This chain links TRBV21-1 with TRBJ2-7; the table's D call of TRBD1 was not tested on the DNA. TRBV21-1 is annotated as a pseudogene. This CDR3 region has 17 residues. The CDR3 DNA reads TGTGCCAGCAGCAAAGTGGTTCTTCGGACAGGGGACTACGAGCAGTACTTC. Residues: CASSKVVLRTGDYEQYF.

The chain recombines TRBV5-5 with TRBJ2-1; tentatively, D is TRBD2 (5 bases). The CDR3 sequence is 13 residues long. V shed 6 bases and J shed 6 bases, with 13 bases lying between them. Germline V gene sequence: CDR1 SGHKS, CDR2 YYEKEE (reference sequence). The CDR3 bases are TGTGCCAGCATCTCAGCGGTCTTCAATGAGCAGTTCTTC. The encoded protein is CASISAVFNEQFF.

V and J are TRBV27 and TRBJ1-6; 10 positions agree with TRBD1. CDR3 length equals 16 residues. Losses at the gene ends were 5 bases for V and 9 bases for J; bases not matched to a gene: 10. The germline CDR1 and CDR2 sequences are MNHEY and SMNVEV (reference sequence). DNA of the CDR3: TGTGCCAGCAGTGCCTTGGGGACAGGGGACATTTCACCCCTCCACTTT. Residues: CASSALGTGDISPLHF.

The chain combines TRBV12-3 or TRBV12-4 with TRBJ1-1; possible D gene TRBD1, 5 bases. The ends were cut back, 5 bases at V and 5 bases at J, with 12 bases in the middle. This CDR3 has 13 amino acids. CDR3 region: CASSLARVTEAFF. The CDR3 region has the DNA TGTGCCAGCAGTCTCGCCAGGGTAACTGAAGCTTTCTTT.

CDR3 in DNA: TGTGCCAGCAGCTTAGCAGGGACAGTACCCTACGAGCAGTACTTC. Amino acids: CASSLAGTVPYEQYF. The genes are TRBV11-1 and TRBJ2-7; 7 bases align to TRBD1. Germline trimming cut 0 bases from V and 2 bases from J; bases unmatched to any gene: 4. CDR3 length equals 15 residues. The germline V gene encodes CDR1 SGHAT and CDR2 FQDESV (reference sequence).

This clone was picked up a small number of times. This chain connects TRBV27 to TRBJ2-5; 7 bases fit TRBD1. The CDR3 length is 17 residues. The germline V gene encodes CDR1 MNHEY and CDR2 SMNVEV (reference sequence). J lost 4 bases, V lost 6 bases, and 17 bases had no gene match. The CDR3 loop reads CASSSGVSSQGSETQYF. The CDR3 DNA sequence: TGTGCCAGCAGCTCCGGGGTATCGTCACAGGGGTCAGAGACCCAGTACTTC.

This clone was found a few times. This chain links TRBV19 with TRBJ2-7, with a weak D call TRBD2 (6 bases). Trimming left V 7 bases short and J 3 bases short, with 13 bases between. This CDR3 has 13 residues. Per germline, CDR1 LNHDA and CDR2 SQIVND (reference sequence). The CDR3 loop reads CASNRGTGYEQYF. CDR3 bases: TGTGCCAGTAACCGGGGGACGGGCTACGAGCAGTACTTC.

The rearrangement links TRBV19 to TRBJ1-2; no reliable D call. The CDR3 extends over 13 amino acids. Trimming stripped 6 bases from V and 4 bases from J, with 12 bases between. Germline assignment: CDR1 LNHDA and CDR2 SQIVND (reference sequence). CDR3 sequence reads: CASSHAGAYGYTF. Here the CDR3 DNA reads TGTGCCAGTAGCCATGCCGGAGCCTATGGCTACACCTTC.